The table lists the clone carrying this TCR beta chain with many counts. The target antigen is unknown. This sample stems from a study of blood T cells in healthy people across ages. Study conclusions and caveats: Higher diversity, along with more naive CD4+ cells, distinguished long-lived donors from aged donors.

Staff drew roughly 10 milliliters of peripheral blood from each donor. A minimum of 6 million PBMCs was isolated per sample. A second PCR, run for about 6 to 11 cycles, used a sample-barcoded 5' primer plus a J-beta primer mix. TCRdb reprocessed the 5' RACE reads via MiXCR and lists one record per CDR3 protein. The repertoire includes about 1.8 million distinct CDR3 sequences, 49% of them detected once, and over 2% sits in the top ten. In germline, CDR1 is PRHDT, CDR2 FYEKMQ (reference sequence). V lost 1 base, J lost 5 bases, and 6 bases lay in between. The CDR3 has 12 amino acids. The chain recombines TRBV13 with TRBJ2-7; no clear D gene. The sequence derives from a woman aged 35 to 49 in good health. The sample consisted of blood. The CDR3 sequence: CASSLVADEQYF. Written as DNA, the CDR3 is TGTGCCAGCAGCTTAGTAGCCGACGAGCAGTACTTC.